The 30 T cell receptor beta chains listed next were all sequenced from one sample in a study of T cells in Graves' hyperthyroidism and ophthalmopathy. RNA transcripts served as the template for amplifying TCR beta CDR3 regions. Primed by the HTBI set, a first-round RT-PCR was run on the TCR CDR3. TCRdb called the multiplex PCR reads again in MiXCR, with one record for every CDR3 protein. The sample has around 690,000 distinct CDR3 sequences, less than 25% seen once. The sequenced sample consisted of blood. The receptors originated from a man between 25 and 39 years old with Graves' ophthalmopathy.

A word on this clonotype: At one end the junction does not follow the germline gene, possibly because of a read error. The chain has TRBV10-3 and TRBJ1-3, with a possible D match to TRBD1 (6 bases). The CDR3 consists of 15 residues. In germline, CDR1 is ENHRY, CDR2 SYGVKD. The CDR3 coding sequence is TGTGCCATCTCTACACAGGGAGTTAAAGGAAGCACCATATATTTT. Its translation: CAISTQGVKGSTIYF.

V gene TRBV29-1 combines with J gene TRBJ1-1; TRBD1 aligns across 10 bases. Germline lookup yields CDR1 SQVTM and CDR2 ANQGSEA. The CDR3 runs 16 residues. The junction had 11 bases not matched to a gene; V was cut back by 7 bases and J by 0 bases. The DNA of the CDR3 is TGCAGCGCTGGGTGGACAGGGGGTGCCATGAACACTGAAGCTTTCTTT. Translating it yields CSAGWTGGAMNTEAFF. Drawing the rest from reference TRBV29-1 and TRBJ1-1, the complete variable domain is SAVISQKPSRDICQRGTSLTIQCQVDSQVTMMFWYRQQPGQSLTLIATANQGSEATYESGFVIDKFPISRPNLTFSTLTVSNMSPEDSSIYLCSAGWTGGAMNTEAFFGQGTRLTVV.

There are a few counts of this clonotype. V usage is TRBV4-1 and J usage is TRBJ2-2; D ambiguous. Per germline, CDR1 MGHRA and CDR2 YSYEKL. The CDR3 loop spans 11 amino acids. The V and J ends lost 5 bases and 6 bases respectively, with 4 bases between them. The CDR3 region has the DNA TGCGCCAGCAGCGGGTCCGGGGAGCTGTTTTTT. It is translated as CASSGSGELFF.

The chain carries TRBV5-1 and TRBJ2-3, with 7 bases fitting TRBD1. The V segment lost 0 bases and the J segment 6 bases; nucleotides outside the gene matches: 4. Germline loops: CDR1 SGHRS, CDR2 YFSETQ. This CDR3 has 14 amino acids. The CDR3: CASSLEARGDTQYF. The CDR3 coding sequence is TGCGCCAGCAGCTTGGAGGCCAGGGGGGATACGCAGTATTTT.

The chain combines TRBV5-1 with TRBJ2-7; 8 bases line up with TRBD2. This CDR3 spans 14 amino acids. The junction had 7 bases not matched to a gene; V was cut back by 3 bases and J by 5 bases. Germline CDR1 SGHRS, CDR2 YFSETQ. The CDR3 DNA is TGCGCCAGCAGCTCGGGACTAGTCCCCCACGAGCAGTACTTC. This translates into CASSSGLVPHEQYF.

This clonotype has a handful of counts. The J gene is TRBJ2-1, the V gene TRBV28; TRBD2 aligns across 13 bases. The CDR3 is made up of 18 amino acids. From germline, CDR1 is MDHEN and CDR2 SYDVKM. J was trimmed by 7 bases and V by 2 bases; bases with no gene match: 11. This CDR3 reads CASSLLTSGRGSWNEQFF. CDR3 sequence (DNA): TGTGCCAGCAGTTTACTCACTAGCGGGAGGGGGTCATGGAATGAGCAGTTCTTC.

This clonotype came up many times. The rearrangement links TRBV12-3 or TRBV12-4 to TRBJ1-1, with D perhaps matching TRBD1 (5 bases). The CDR3 consists of 13 residues. The V gene lost 2 bases and the J gene lost 7 bases, with 11 bases spanning the gap. The chain's CDR3 is CASSLFSGGEAFF. CDR3 in DNA: TGTGCCAGCAGTTTATTCTCGGGGGGTGAAGCTTTCTTT.

This chain connects TRBV7-3 to TRBJ2-2; weak D call: TRBD2 (6 bases). The V and J ends lost 0 bases and 6 bases respectively, with 8 bases between them. This CDR3 is built from 14 residues. Germline-derived CDR1 and CDR2 are SGHTA and FQGTGA. Written as DNA, the CDR3 is TGTGCCAGCAGCTTAACCAGGGAGGCCGGGGAGCTGTTTTTT. Translation: CASSLTREAGELFF. Filled out from reference TRBV7-3 and TRBJ2-2, the complete variable domain reads GAGVSQTPSNKVTEKGKYVELRCDPISGHTALYWYRQSLGQGPEFLIYFQGTGAADDSGLPNDRFFAVRPEGSVSTLKIQRTERGDSAVYLCASSLTREAGELFFGEGSRLTVL.

This clonotype was observed a handful of times. The J gene is TRBJ2-7, the V gene TRBV6-1; D is ambiguous. Germline CDR1 reads MNHNS; CDR2 reads SASEGT. This CDR3 region has 14 residues. The V and J ends lost 3 bases and 0 bases respectively, with 9 bases between them. CDR3 in DNA: TGTGCCAGCAGTGACGCGAGGCCCTCCTACGAGCAGTACTTC. This translates into CASSDARPSYEQYF.

The chain recombines TRBV30 with TRBJ2-4; D perhaps matches TRBD2 (6 bases). Looked up from germline, CDR1 is GTSNPN and CDR2 is SVGIG (reference sequence). The CDR3 totals 15 residues. Trimming took 0 bases from V and 6 from J, leaving 15 bases between them. The DNA for the CDR3 is TGTGCCTGGAGTGTTTACATCGCCGGGGGAAACATTCAGTACTTC. Translated: CAWSVYIAGGNIQYF.

V usage is TRBV3-1 and J usage is TRBJ2-7; no firm D call. CDR1 and CDR2 from the germline V gene are LGHDT and YNNKEL (reference sequence). The ends were cut back, 1 base at V and 7 bases at J, with 8 bases in the middle. This CDR3 contains 12 residues. The CDR3 loop is CASSQAQLEQYF. DNA for the CDR3: TGTGCCAGCAGCCAAGCCCAGCTGGAGCAGTACTTC.

The chain is built from TRBV10-2 and TRBJ2-2; D not resolved. Trimming took off 3 bases at V and 0 bases at J, with 8 bases between the two ends. This CDR3 region has 15 residues. The germline V gene has CDR1 WSHSY and CDR2 SAAADI. Here the CDR3 DNA reads TGCGCCAGCAGTGAAATTGTAGCGAACACCGGGGAGCTGTTTTTT. Translation gives CASSEIVANTGELFF.

The gene calls are TRBV5-4 and TRBJ1-2, with unresolved D. Between the trimmed V and J ends, which lost 0 bases and 6 bases, there was a span of 6 bases. CDR1 and CDR2 from the germline V gene are SGHNT and YYREEE (reference sequence). This CDR3 contains 12 residues. In DNA, the CDR3 is TGTGCCAGCAGCTTGGACGGGAATGGCTACACCTTC. Translating it yields CASSLDGNGYTF.

The chain couples TRBV28 to TRBJ2-7; D possibly uses TRBD1 or TRBD2 (5 bases each). V gave up 5 bases and J gave up 0 bases, with 11 bases separating them. This CDR3 comprises 14 residues. The germline V gene encodes CDR1 MDHEN and CDR2 SYDVKM. CDR3 DNA: TGTGCCAGCAGTGGGACCGACAGCTCCTACGAGCAGTACTTC. This sequence encodes CASSGTDSSYEQYF.

This clonotype was detected only a few times. This may stem from a read error, because a much larger clone lies one nucleotide away. The chain employs TRBV11-2 and TRBJ1-1; D may be TRBD1 (5 bases). This CDR3 is built from 13 residues. In germline, CDR1 is SGHAT, CDR2 FQNNGV. V gave up 5 bases and J gave up 6 bases, with 13 bases separating them. The CDR3 nucleotides read TGTGCCAGCAGCACCCGACGGGACGCTGAAGCTTTCTTT. Protein: CASSTRRDAEAFF.

This clonotype has just a few counts. The chain employs TRBV19 and TRBJ2-5, with D unclear. The length of the CDR3 is 11 residues. Germline V CDR1 and CDR2: LNHDA, SQIVND (reference sequence). V was clipped by 3 bases and J by 5 bases, with 4 bases between them. CDR3 sequence (DNA): TGTGCCAGTAGTATTCCGGAGACCCAGTACTTC. It codes for CASSIPETQYF.

The rearrangement links TRBV28 to TRBJ1-2, with TRBD1 matching over 9 bases. The V segment lost 6 bases and the J segment 5 bases; nucleotides outside the gene matches: 7. Germline lookup yields CDR1 MDHEN and CDR2 SYDVKM. The CDR3 is made up of 14 amino acids. The CDR3 region has the DNA TGTGCCAGCAGCCCGACCGGGACAGGGTATGGCTACACCTTC. Translation: CASSPTGTGYGYTF.

There are a few counts of this clonotype. The chain is built from TRBV15 and TRBJ2-5; 13 nucleotides agree with TRBD2. This CDR3 is built from 18 residues. The V and J ends lost 5 bases and 5 bases, in that order; junction bases with no gene match: 14. Germline V lookup: CDR1 LNHNV, CDR2 YYDKDF (reference sequence). CDR3 in DNA: TGTGCCACCAGCCAAAATGTGGGACTAGCGGGAATGGGGGAGACCCAGTACTTC. Translated: CATSQNVGLAGMGETQYF. The full variable domain, in which reference TRBV15 and TRBJ2-5 provide the parts outside the CDR3, is DAMVIQNPRYQVTQFGKPVTLSCSQTLNHNVMYWYQQKSSQAPKLLFHYYDKDFNNEADTPDNFQSRRPNTSFCFLDIRSPGLGDTAMYLCATSQNVGLAGMGETQYFGPGTRLLVL.

V and J are TRBV11-2 and TRBJ1-5, with D tentatively TRBD1 (5 bases). CDR3 length: 14 amino acids. V was pared by 4 bases and J by 5 bases, with 12 bases between. Germline CDR1 is SGHAT and CDR2 is FQNNGV. CDR3 bases: TGTGCCAGCAGCTCGGGACGGGACGATCAGCCCCAGCATTTT. It yields the protein CASSSGRDDQPQHF.

This clonotype was found a few times. The genes are TRBV29-1 and TRBJ2-6; possibly TRBD1 for D (6 bases). The V end lost 7 bases, the J end lost 0 bases, and 13 bases lay between the germline ends. This CDR3 is built from 15 residues. Germline V lookup: CDR1 SQVTM, CDR2 ANQGSEA. The CDR3 spells CSAQTGPSGANVLTF. DNA for the CDR3: TGCAGCGCCCAGACAGGACCCTCTGGGGCCAACGTCCTGACTTTC.

The chain is built from TRBV29-1 and TRBJ1-1; no definite D call. The CDR3 runs to 11 residues. Germline lookup yields CDR1 SQVTM and CDR2 ANQGSEA. Trimming removed 8 bases from V and 6 bases from J, with 13 bases in between. This CDR3 reads CSSHGLPEAFF. Written as DNA, the CDR3 is TGCAGCTCCCACGGGCTCCCTGAAGCTTTCTTT.

This clonotype was recorded at least ten times. This chain links TRBV7-8 with TRBJ2-3; 9 bases are a match to TRBD1. V trimming: 5 bases; J trimming: 4 bases; junction bases outside the gene matches: 10. CDR3 length: 16 amino acids. Germline CDR1 and CDR2: SGHVS and FQNEAQ. The CDR3 sequence: CASSPSGTGRPDTQYF. CDR3 coding DNA: TGTGCCAGCAGCCCCTCCGGGACAGGGCGTCCAGATACGCAGTATTTT.

This chain joins TRBV18 and TRBJ1-1; no clear D. The ends were cut back, 6 bases at V and 2 bases at J, with 16 bases in the middle. Germline V gene sequence: CDR1 KGHSH, CDR2 LQKENI. This CDR3 spans 15 amino acids. The CDR3 loop is CASSPGDLVNTEAFF. The CDR3 DNA follows: TGTGCCAGCTCGCCAGGTGACTTGGTAAACACTGAAGCTTTCTTT.

This clonotype was found a few times. The chain has TRBV5-1 and TRBJ2-1; D is possibly TRBD2 (6 bases). From germline, CDR1 is SGHRS and CDR2 YFSETQ. The germline V and J ends were trimmed by 2 bases and 7 bases, with 10 bases remaining between them. The CDR3 has 13 residues. CDR3 residues: CASSFWGRNEQFF. DNA for the CDR3: TGCGCCAGCAGCTTCTGGGGGAGGAATGAGCAGTTCTTC.

This clonotype has just a few counts. The chain couples TRBV2 to TRBJ1-1; D is ambiguous. This CDR3 has 12 amino acids. Trimming shortened V by 10 bases and J by 0 bases, and 9 bases separated the two germline ends. Germline loops: CDR1 SNHLY, CDR2 FYNNEI. CDR3: CATFSLNTEAFF. Here the CDR3 DNA reads TGTGCCACTTTCTCTTTGAACACTGAAGCTTTCTTT.

This clonotype was counted a single time. The chain recombines TRBV30 with TRBJ2-7, with D possibly TRBD1 on 5 matching bases. CDR1 and CDR2 (germline): GTSNPN, SVGIG (reference sequence). V was cut by 4 bases and J by 0 bases, with 10 bases left in between. CDR3 size: 13 residues. For the CDR3, the DNA is TGTGCCTGGACCGGGCAGGGCTCCTACGAGCAGTACTTC. This translates into CAWTGQGSYEQYF.

This clonotype appeared many times. The rearrangement links TRBV12-3 or TRBV12-4 to TRBJ1-6; the match to TRBD1 covers 10 bases. This CDR3 contains 14 residues. J was trimmed by 4 bases and V by 8 bases; bases with no gene match: 2. In DNA, the CDR3 is TGTGCCAGCTCGGGACAGGGGTATAATTCACCCCTCCACTTT. Protein sequence: CASSGQGYNSPLHF.

The chain is built from TRBV27 and TRBJ1-2; D not resolved. This CDR3 has 15 residues. V dropped 0 bases and J dropped 4 bases, with 12 bases sitting between them. In germline, CDR1 is MNHEY, CDR2 SMNVEV (reference sequence). The CDR3, as DNA: TGTGCCAGCAGTTTATCGAGAGGCAGGATCTATGGCTACACCTTC. Its protein product is CASSLSRGRIYGYTF.

This clonotype was seen more than once but under ten times. The V gene is TRBV7-2, the J gene TRBJ1-6; 10 nucleotides line up with TRBD1. CDR3 length equals 16 residues. The ends lost 4 bases at V and 10 bases at J; junction bases unmatched: 10. Germline CDR1 SGHTA, CDR2 FQGNSA. CDR3 coding DNA: TGTGCCAGCAGCTACCCGACAGGGGGCGGAGGGTCACCCCTCCACTTT. This translates into CASSYPTGGGGSPLHF.

This clonotype was detected only a few times. The chain recombines TRBV12-3 or TRBV12-4 with TRBJ1-5, with D possibly matching TRBD1 (5 bases). This CDR3 region has 14 residues. Between the trimmed V and J ends, which lost 6 bases and 6 bases, there was a span of 15 bases. The CDR3 sequence is CASSLGAGGQPQHF. The DNA for the CDR3 is TGTGCCAGCAGCCTCGGGGCTGGGGGTCAGCCCCAGCATTTT.